This T cell receptor (beta chain) was identified during a study of early T cells in non-severe SARS-CoV-2 infection. Across the study: The authors sequenced bulk RNA from unsorted whole blood, leaving chains unpaired.

Germline loops: CDR1 MDHEN, CDR2 SYDVKM. Trimming removed 6 bases from V and 3 bases from J; junction bases left unmatched: 0. This CDR3 has 12 amino acids. Each single cDNA molecule received a unique molecular identifier. TCRdb fed the 5' RACE reads into MiXCR, producing one record per CDR3 protein. Counted here are tens of thousands of distinct CDR3 sequences, 4.5% to 7.5% occurring once; the ten biggest clones make up approximately 5%. This clonotype was detected a few times. The specimen sequenced was whole blood. The genes are TRBV28 and TRBJ2-7; 9 bases align to TRBD1. The receptor comes from an adult who was a healthcare worker with PCR-confirmed SARS-CoV-2 infection or an uninfected control (not recorded which). The CDR3 region has the DNA TGTGCCAGCAGGACAGGGGGCTACGAGCAGTACTTC. Its translation: CASRTGGYEQYF.